The TCR beta chain described here comes from a study of T-cell reconstitution after alpha-beta-depleted transplantation in children. General study points: After transplant, at about two months, alpha-beta T cells were reportedly derived from several hundred expanded graft clones. Newly produced T cells mostly provided counts and TCRbeta diversity after one year, as hyperexpanded clones declined. Surviving recipient T cells and thymic progenitors underlay high day-60 TCRbeta diversity in some patients.

There are many counts of this clonotype. What it binds is not known. This CDR3 contains 14 residues. In germline, CDR1 is SGHTA, CDR2 FQGNSA. V lost 0 bases to trimming and J lost 7 bases, with 10 bases between them. Unique molecular identifiers were incorporated into the prepared TCRbeta library. TCRdb used MiXCR to reprocess the PCR reads, holding one entry per CDR3 protein. The sample consists of about 640,000 distinct CDR3 sequences, roughly 13% of them appearing once. The receptor was isolated from a male patient between 10 and 17 years old who had a stem cell transplant for acute myeloid leukemia, so the T cells may come from the graft donor. This chain connects TRBV7-2 to TRBJ2-1, with D maybe TRBD2 (6 bases). Sequences were derived from PBMCs, mostly from graft donor cells, sampled 360 days after TCRalphabeta/CD19-depleted stem cell transplant. CDR3 region: CASSLAGSINEQFF. CDR3 sequence (DNA): TGTGCCAGCAGCTTAGCCGGGAGTATTAATGAGCAGTTCTTC.